This T cell receptor beta chain was profiled in a study of T cells expressing NK-cell markers. Looking at the study overall: Most of the eight sequenced donors were HCMV-seropositive; one was seronegative.

Overall study results and limits: HCMV specificity was not established for the expanded NKG2C+ T cell clones.

TCRdb derives one entry per CDR3 protein from the 5' RACE reads, leaving out DNA. This sample carries some 600,000 distinct CDR3 sequences, with approximately 4% going to the ten biggest clones. About this clonotype: Its antigen is as yet unknown.

The origin of this receptor is a man aged 18 to 29 in good health. Specimen: blood T cells: a sorted CD56 or NKG2C T cell subset, CD4+ or CD8+ T cells, or bulk PBMC T cells (not recorded which).

CDR3 in amino acids: CASSLASGFDTGELFF. The genes are TRBV5-1 and TRBJ2-2. The CDR3 sequence is 16 residues long. Looked up from germline, CDR1 is SGHRS and CDR2 is YFSETQ.